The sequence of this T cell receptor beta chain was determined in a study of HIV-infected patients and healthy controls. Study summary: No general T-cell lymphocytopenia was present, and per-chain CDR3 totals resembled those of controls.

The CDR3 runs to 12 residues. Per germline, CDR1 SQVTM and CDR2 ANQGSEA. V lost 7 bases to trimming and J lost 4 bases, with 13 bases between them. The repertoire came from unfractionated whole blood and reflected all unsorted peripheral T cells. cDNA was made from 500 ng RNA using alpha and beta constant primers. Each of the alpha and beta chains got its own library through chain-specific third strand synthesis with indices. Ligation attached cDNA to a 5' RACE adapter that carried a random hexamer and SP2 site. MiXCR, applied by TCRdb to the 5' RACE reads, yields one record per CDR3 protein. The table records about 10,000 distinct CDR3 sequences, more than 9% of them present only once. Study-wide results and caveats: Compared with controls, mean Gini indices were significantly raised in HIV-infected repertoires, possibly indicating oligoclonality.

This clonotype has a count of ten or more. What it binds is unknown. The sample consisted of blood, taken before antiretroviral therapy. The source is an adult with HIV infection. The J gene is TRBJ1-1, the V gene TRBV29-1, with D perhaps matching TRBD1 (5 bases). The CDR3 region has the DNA TGCAGCGCTACCACAGGAATCACTGAAGCTTTCTTT. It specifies CSATTGITEAFF.